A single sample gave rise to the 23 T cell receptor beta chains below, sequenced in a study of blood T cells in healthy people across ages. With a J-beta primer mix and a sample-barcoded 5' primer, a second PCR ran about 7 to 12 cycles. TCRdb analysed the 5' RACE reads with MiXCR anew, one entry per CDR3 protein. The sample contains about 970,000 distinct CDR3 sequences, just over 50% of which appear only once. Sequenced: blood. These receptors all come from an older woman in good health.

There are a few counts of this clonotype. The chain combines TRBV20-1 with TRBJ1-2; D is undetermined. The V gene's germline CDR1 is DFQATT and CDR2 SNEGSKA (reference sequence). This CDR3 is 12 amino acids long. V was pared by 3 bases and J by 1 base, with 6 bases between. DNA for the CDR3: TGCAGTGCTAGCGTACATAACTATGGCTACACCTTC. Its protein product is CSASVHNYGYTF.

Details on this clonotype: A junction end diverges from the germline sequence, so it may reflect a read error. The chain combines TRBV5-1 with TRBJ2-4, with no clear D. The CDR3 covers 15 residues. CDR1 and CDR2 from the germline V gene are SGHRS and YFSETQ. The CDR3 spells CASSPGRLAKNIQYF. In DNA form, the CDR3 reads TGTGCCAGCAGTCCTGGACGGCTAGCCAAAAACATTCAGTACTTC.

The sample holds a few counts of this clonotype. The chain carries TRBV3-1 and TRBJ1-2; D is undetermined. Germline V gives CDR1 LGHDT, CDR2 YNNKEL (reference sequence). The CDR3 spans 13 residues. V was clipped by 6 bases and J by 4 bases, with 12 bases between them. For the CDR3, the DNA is TGTGCCAGCAGGGGCGACGGTATCTATGGCTACACCTTC. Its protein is CASRGDGIYGYTF.

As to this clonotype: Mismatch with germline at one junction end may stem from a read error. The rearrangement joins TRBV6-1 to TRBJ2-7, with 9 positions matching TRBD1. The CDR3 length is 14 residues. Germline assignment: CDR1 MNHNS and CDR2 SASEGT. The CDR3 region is CASRLGQGPYEQYF. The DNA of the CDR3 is TGTGCCAGCAGGTTAGGACAGGGGCCCTACGAGCAGTACTTT.

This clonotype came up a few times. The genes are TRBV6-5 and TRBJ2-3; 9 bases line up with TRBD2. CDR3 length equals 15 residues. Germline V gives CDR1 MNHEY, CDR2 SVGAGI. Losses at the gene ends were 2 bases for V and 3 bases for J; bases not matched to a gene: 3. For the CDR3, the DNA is TGTGCCAGCAGTTACGGGCGGGAGGGGACAGATACGCAGTATTTT. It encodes CASSYGREGTDTQYF.

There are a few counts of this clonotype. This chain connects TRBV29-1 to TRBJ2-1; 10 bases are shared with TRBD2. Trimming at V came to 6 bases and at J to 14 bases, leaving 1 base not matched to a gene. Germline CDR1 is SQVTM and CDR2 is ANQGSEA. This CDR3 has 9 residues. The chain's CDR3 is CSVGTSEFF. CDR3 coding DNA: TGCAGCGTCGGGACTAGCGAGTTCTTC.

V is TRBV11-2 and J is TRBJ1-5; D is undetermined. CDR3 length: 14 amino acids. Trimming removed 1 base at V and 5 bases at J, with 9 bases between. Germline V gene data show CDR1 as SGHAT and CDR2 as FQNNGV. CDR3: CASSLVGKDQPQHF. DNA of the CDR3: TGTGCCAGCAGCTTAGTAGGGAAGGATCAGCCCCAGCATTTT.

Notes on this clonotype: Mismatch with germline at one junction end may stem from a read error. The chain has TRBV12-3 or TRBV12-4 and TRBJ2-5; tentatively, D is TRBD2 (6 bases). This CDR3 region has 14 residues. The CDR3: CASKLAATSETRYF. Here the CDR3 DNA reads TGTGCCAGCAAGTTAGCGGCAACTTCAGAGACCCGGTACTTC.

CDR3 protein: CATSDVPWLPSNYEQYF. The DNA for the CDR3 is TGTGCCACCAGTGATGTACCCTGGCTCCCAAGCAATTACGAGCAGTACTTC. This chain joins TRBV24-1 and TRBJ2-5; no clear D gene. The last part of the DNA fits TRBJ2-7 better; the J call may be wrong. The CDR3 runs 17 residues. Germline V CDR1 and CDR2: KGHDR, SFDVKD.

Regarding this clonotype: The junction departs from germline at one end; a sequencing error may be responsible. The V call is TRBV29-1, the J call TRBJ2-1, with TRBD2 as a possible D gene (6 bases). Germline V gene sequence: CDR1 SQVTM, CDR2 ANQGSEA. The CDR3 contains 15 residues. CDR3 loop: CCVGFSGEFDNEQFF. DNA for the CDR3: TGCTGCGTTGGGTTTTCGGGGGAGTTTGACAATGAGCAGTTCTTC.

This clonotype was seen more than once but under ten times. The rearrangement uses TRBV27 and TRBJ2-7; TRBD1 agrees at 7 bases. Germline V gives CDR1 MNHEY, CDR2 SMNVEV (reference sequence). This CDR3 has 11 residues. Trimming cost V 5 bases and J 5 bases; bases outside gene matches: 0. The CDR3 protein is CASSTGDEQYF. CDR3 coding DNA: TGTGCCAGCAGTACAGGGGACGAGCAGTACTTC.

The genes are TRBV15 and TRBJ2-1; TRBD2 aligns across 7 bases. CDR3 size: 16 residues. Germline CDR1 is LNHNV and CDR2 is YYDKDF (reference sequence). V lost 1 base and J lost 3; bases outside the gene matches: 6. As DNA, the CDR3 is TGTGCCACCAGCAGAGGCAGGGAGGGCAGCTACAATGAGCAGTTCTTC. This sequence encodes CATSRGREGSYNEQFF.

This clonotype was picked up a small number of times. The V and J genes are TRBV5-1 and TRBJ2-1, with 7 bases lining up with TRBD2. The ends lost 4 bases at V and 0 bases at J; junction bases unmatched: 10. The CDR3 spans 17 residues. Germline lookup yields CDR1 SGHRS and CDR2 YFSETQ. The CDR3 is CASSRTSDRSSYNEQFF. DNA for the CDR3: TGCGCCAGCAGCCGAACTAGCGATCGAAGCTCCTACAATGAGCAGTTCTTC.

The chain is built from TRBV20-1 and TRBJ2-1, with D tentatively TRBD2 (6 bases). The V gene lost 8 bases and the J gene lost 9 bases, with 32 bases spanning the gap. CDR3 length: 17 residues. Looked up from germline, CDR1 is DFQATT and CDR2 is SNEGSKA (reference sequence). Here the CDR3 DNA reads TGCAGTCGACCCGGGCAGGGAACCGGGACTGGGAACACTGAGCAGTTCTTC. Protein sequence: CSRPGQGTGTGNTEQFF.

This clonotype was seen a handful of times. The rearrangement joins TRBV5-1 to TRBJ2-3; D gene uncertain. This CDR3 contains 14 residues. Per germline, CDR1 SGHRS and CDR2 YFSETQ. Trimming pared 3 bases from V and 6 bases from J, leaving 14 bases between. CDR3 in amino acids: CASSWATEQDTQYF. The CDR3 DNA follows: TGCGCCAGCAGCTGGGCTACAGAGCAGGATACGCAGTATTTT.

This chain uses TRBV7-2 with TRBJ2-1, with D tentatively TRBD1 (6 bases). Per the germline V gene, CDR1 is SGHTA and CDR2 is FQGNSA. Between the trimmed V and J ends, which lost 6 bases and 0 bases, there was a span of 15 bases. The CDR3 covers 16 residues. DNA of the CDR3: TGTGCCAGCAGGGATGGGGGCTTACGCTCCTACAATGAGCAGTTCTTC. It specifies CASRDGGLRSYNEQFF.

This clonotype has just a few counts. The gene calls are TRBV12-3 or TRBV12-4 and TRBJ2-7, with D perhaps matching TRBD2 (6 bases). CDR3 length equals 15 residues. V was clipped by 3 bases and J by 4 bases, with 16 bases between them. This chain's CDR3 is CASSLGGLEAYEQYF. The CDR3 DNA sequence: TGTGCCAGCAGTTTGGGGGGTCTAGAGGCTTACGAGCAGTACTTC.

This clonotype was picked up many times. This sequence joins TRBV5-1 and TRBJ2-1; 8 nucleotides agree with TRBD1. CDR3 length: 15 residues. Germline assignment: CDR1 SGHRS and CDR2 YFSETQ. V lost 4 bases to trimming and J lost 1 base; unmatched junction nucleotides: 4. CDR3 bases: TGCGCCAGCAGCGGCACAGGGGGATCCTACAATGAGCAGTTCTTC. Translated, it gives CASSGTGGSYNEQFF.

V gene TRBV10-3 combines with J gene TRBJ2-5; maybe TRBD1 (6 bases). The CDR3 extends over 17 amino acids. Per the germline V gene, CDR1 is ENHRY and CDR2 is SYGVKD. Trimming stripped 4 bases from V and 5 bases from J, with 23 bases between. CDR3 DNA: TGTGCCATCAGTGGAGGCTTCAGGGGTGTCAGCCGGGAGACCCAGTACTTC. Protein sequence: CAISGGFRGVSRETQYF.

The CDR3 nucleotides are TGTGCCAGCAGCTTAGGGTCGTACAGGGGGCCTCAGCCCCAGCATTTT. It yields the protein CASSLGSYRGPQPQHF. The genes are TRBV7-9 and TRBJ1-5, with 9 bases fitting TRBD1. Germline V gene data show CDR1 as SEHNR and CDR2 as FQNEAQ (reference sequence). The junction had 7 bases not matched to a gene; V was cut back by 1 base and J by 6 bases. There are 16 residues in the CDR3.

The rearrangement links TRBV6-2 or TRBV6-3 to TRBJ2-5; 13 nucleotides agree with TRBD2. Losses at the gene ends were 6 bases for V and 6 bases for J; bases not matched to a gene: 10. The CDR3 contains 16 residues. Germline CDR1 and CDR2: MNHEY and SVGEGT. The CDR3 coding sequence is TGTGCCAGCAGACTAGCGGGAGGGGTCGCTAGACAGACCCAGTACTTC. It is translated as CASRLAGGVARQTQYF.

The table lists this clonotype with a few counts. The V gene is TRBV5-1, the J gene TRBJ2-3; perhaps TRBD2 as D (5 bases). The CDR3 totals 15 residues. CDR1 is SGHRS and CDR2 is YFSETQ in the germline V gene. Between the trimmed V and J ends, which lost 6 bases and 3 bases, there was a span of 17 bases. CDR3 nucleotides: TGCGCCAGCAAACGGAGGCCCCTCGGGACAGATACGCAGTATTTT. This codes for CASKRRPLGTDTQYF.

This CDR3 is CSARTGTGIYNEQFF. The CDR3 coding sequence is TGCAGTGCTAGAACCGGGACAGGGATCTACAATGAGCAGTTCTTC. The rearrangement uses TRBV20-1 and TRBJ2-1, with TRBD1 matching over 9 bases. The germline V gene has CDR1 DFQATT and CDR2 SNEGSKA (reference sequence). After removal of 2 bases from V and 3 bases from J, the junction contained 5 bases not matched to a gene. This CDR3 has 15 residues.